Below, one TCR beta chain is given with its context. The antigen is not known. This sample was included in a study of OX40 agonist ivuxolimab in advanced cancers. Study at large: Those enrolled were 70% to 85% male, with a mean age of roughly 62 years and ages from about 20 to 85.

Exclusion of a patient followed from autoimmune disease history or systemic immunosuppression. Produced via immunoSEQ multiplex PCR; TCRdb's table is partial and in-frame only. The table lists tens of thousands of clones, less than 95% of them singletons, with 8.4% in the top ten. Whole-study results and caveats: Researchers report that CD8+ T cells had, on average, more expanded clones than CD4+.

Germline-derived CDR1 and CDR2 are MGHRA and YSYEKL. V shed 0 bases, J shed 0 bases, and the junction held 2 bases outside the gene matches. The CDR3 is 17 amino acids. The chain uses TRBV4-1 and TRBJ2-6; TRBD2 aligns across 7 bases. Sequencing was performed on CD4+ or CD8+ T cells sorted from blood, taken in a trial of the OX40 agonist ivuxolimab. The TCR comes from an adult with an advanced solid tumor such as melanoma, head and neck, liver or kidney cancer. The CDR3 sequence is CASSQEAGYSGANVLTF. CDR3 bases: TGCGCCAGCAGCCAAGAAGCGGGGTACTCTGGGGCCAACGTCCTGACTTTC.